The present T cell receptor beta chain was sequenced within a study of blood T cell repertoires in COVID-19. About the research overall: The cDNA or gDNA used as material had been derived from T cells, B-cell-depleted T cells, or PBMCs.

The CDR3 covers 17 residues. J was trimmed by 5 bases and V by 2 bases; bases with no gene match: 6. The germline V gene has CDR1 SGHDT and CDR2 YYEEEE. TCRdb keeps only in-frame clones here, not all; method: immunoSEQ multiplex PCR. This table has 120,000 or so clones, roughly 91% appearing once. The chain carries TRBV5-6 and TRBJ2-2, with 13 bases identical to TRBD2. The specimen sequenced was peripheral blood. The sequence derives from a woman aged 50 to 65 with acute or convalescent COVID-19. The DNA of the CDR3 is TGTGCCAGCAGCTTATTTAGGACTAGCGGGAGAACCGGGGAGCTGTTTTTT. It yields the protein CASSLFRTSGRTGELFF.